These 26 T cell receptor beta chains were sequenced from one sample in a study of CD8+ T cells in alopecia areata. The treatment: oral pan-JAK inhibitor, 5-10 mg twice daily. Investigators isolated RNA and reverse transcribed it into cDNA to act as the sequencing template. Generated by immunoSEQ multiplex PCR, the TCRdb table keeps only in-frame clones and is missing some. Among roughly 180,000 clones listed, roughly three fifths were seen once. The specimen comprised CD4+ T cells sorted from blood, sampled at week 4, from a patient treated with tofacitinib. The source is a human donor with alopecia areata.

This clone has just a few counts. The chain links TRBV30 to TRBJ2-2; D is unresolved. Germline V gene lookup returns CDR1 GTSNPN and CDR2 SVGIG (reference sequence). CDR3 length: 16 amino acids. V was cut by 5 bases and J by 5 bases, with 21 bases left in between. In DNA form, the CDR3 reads TGTGCCTGGGGCCTTGGTATTTCGGTGGCAACCGGGGAGCTGTTTTTT. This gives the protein CAWGLGISVATGELFF.

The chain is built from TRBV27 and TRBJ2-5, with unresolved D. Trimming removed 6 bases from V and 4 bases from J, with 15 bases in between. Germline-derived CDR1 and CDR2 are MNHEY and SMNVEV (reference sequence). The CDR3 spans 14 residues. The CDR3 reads CASSPDQVRETQYF. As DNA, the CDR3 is TGTGCCAGCAGCCCGGATCAGGTCAGAGAGACCCAGTACTTC.

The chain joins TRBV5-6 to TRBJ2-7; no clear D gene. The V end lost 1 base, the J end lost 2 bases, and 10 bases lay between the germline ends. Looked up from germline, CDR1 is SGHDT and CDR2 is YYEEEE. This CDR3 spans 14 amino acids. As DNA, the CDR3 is TGTGCCAGCAGCTTGATGGCGCCCCCCTACGAGCAGTACTTC. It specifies CASSLMAPPYEQYF. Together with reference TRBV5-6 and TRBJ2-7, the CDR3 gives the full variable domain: DAGVTQSPTHLIKTRGQQVTLRCSPKSGHDTVSWYQQALGQGPQFIFQYYEEEERQRGNFPDRFSGHQFPNYSSELNVNALLLGDSALYLCASSLMAPPYEQYFGPGTRLTVT.

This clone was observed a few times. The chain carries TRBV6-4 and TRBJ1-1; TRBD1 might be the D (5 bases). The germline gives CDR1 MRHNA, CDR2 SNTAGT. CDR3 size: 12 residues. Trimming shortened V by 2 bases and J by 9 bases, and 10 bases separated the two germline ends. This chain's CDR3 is CASSDVQGKAFF. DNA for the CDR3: TGTGCCAGCAGTGACGTGCAGGGTAAAGCTTTCTTT.

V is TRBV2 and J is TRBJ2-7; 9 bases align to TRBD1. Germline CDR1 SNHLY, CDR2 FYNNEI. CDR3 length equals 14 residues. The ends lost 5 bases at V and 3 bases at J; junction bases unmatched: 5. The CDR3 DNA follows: TGTGCCAGCAGTATGGGACAGGGCAGCTACGAGCAGTACTTC. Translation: CASSMGQGSYEQYF.

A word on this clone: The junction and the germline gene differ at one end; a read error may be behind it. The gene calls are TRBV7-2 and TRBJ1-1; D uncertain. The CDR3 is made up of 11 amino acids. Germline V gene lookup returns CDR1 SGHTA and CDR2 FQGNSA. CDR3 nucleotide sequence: TGTGCCAGCAGCTTAAGGTTTTCGTGGGACTTT. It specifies CASSLRFSWDF.

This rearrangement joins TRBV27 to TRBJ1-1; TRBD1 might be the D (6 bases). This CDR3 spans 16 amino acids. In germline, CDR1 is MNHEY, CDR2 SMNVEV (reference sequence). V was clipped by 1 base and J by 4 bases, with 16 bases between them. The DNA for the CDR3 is TGTGCCAGCAGTTTATTGTTGGGACAACGGGCCACTGAAGCTTTCTTT. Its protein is CASSLLLGQRATEAFF.

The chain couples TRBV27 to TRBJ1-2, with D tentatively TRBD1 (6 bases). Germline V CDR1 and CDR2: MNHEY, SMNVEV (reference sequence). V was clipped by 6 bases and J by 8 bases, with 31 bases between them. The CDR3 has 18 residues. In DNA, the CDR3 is TGTGCCAGCAGGGCCGGGGACACTGGTACATTTTTACCCCGAGGCTACACCTTC. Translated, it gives CASRAGDTGTFLPRGYTF.

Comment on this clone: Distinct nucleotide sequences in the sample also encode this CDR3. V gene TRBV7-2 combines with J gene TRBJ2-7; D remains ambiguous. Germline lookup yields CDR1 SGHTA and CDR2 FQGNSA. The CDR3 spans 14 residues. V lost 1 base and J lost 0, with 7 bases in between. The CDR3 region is CASSLDPSSYEQYF. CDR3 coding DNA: TGTGCCAGCAGCTTAGACCCTAGCTCCTACGAGCAGTACTTC. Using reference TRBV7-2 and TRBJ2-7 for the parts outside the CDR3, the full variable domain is GAGVSQSPSNKVTEKGKDVELRCDPISGHTALYWYRQSLGQGLEFLIYFQGNSAPDKSGLPSDRFSAERTGGSVSTLTIQRTQQEDSAVYLCASSLDPSSYEQYFGPGTRLTVT.

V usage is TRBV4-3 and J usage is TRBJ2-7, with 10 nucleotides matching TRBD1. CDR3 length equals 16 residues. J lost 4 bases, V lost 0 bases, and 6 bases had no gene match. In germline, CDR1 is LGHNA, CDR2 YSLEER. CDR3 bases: TGCGCCAGCAGCCAAGATTTAGGGACAGGGGAGTACGAGCAGTACTTC. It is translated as CASSQDLGTGEYEQYF.

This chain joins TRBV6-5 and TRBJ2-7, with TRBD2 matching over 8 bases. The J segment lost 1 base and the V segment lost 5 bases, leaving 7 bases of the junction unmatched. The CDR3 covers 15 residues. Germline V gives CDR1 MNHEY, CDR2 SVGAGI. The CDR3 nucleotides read TGTGCCAGCAGTCCGGCTTTAGCGGGATCCTACGAGCAGTACTTC. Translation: CASSPALAGSYEQYF.

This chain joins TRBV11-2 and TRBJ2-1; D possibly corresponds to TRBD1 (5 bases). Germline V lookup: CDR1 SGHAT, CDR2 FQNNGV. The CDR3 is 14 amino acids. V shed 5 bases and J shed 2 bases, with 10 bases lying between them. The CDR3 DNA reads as TGTGCCAGCAGCACCAGGGTGGCCTACAATGAGCAGTTCTTC. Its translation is CASSTRVAYNEQFF.

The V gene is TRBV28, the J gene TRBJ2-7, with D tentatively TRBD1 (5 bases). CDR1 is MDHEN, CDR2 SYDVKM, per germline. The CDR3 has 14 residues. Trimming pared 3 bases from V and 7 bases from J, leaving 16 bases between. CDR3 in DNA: TGTGCCAGCAGTTTGGACATCCGGGCATCGGAGCAGTACTTC. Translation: CASSLDIRASEQYF.

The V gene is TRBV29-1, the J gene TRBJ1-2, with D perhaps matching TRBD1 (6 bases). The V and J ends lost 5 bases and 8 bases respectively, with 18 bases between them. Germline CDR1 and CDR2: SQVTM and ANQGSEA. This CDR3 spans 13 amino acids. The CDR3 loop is CSVTGWGEEGYTF. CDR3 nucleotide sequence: TGCAGCGTTACAGGGTGGGGCGAGGAGGGCTACACCTTC.

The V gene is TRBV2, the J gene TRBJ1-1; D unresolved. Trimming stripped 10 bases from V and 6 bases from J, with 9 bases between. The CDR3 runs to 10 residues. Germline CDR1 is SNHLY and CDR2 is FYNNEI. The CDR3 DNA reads TGTGCCATCCAATGGGCTGAAGCTTTCTTT. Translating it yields CAIQWAEAFF.

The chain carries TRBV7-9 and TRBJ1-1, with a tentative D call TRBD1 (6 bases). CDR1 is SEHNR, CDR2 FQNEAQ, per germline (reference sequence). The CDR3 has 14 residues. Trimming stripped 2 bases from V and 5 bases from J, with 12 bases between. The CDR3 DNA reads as TGTGCCAGCAGCTTACTGGTAGGGGGGACTGAAGCTTTCTTT. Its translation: CASSLLVGGTEAFF.

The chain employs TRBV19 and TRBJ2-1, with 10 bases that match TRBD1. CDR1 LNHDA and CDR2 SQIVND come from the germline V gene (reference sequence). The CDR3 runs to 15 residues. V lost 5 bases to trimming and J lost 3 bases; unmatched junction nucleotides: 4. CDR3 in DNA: TGTGCCAGTAGTCCCCGGACAGGGGGCTACAATGAGCAGTTCTTC. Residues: CASSPRTGGYNEQFF.

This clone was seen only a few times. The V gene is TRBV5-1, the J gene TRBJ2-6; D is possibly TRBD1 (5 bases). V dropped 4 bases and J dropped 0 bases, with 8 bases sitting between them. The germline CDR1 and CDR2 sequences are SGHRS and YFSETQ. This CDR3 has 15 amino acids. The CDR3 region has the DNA TGCGCCAGCAGCATCGACAGCTCTGGGGCCAACGTCCTGACTTTC. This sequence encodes CASSIDSSGANVLTF. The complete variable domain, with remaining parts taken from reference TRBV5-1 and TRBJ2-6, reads KAGVTQTPRYLIKTRGQQVTLSCSPISGHRSVSWYQQTPGQGLQFLFEYFSETQRNKGNFPGRFSGRQFSNSRSEMNVSTLELGDSALYLCASSIDSSGANVLTFGAGSRLTVL.

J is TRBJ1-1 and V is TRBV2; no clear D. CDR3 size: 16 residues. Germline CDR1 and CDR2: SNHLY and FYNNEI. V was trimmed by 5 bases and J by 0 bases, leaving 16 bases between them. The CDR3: CASSWKTARMNTEAFF. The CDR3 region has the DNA TGTGCCAGCAGTTGGAAAACAGCTAGAATGAACACTGAAGCTTTCTTT. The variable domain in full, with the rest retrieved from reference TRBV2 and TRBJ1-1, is EPEVTQTPSHQVTQMGQEVILRCVPISNHLYFYWYRQILGQKVEFLVSFYNNEISEKSEIFDDQFSVERPDGSNFTLKIRSTKLEDSAMYFCASSWKTARMNTEAFFGQGTRLTVV.

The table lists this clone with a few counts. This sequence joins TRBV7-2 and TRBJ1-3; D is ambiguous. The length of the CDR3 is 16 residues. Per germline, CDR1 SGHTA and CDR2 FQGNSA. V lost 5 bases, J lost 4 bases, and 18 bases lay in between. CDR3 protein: CASSPIFSGGGNTIYF. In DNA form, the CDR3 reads TGTGCCAGCAGCCCGATTTTCAGCGGTGGGGGAAACACCATATATTTT.

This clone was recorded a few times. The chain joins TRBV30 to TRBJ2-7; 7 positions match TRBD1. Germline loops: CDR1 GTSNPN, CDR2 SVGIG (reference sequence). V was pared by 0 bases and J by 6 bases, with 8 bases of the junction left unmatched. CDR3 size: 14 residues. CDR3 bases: TGTGCCTGGAGTGTTAAAGGGGGCTCGGGCGAGCAGTACTTC. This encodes CAWSVKGGSGEQYF.

Written as DNA, the CDR3 is TGTGCCAGCAGTGAAATCCGGGACACCGGGGAGCTGTTTTTT. Its translation: CASSEIRDTGELFF. J is TRBJ2-2 and V is TRBV2; D gene unclear. The ends were cut back, 2 bases at V and 3 bases at J, with 7 bases in the middle. The CDR3 totals 14 residues. Germline values: CDR1 SNHLY, CDR2 FYNNEI.

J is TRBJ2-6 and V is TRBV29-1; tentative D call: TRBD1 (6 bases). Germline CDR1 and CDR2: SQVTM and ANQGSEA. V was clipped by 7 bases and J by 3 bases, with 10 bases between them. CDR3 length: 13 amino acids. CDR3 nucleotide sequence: TGCAGCGCTTCGGACAGTGGGGCCAACGTCCTGACTTTC. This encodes CSASDSGANVLTF.

The CDR3 DNA reads as TGCGCCAGCAGCCAAAACACAGGGCCGGGTAATGAAAAACTGTTTTTT. Residues: CASSQNTGPGNEKLFF. The chain recombines TRBV4-1 with TRBJ1-4; weak D call: TRBD1 (6 bases). This CDR3 comprises 16 residues. The germline gives CDR1 MGHRA, CDR2 YSYEKL. V was pared by 2 bases and J by 4 bases, with 14 bases between.

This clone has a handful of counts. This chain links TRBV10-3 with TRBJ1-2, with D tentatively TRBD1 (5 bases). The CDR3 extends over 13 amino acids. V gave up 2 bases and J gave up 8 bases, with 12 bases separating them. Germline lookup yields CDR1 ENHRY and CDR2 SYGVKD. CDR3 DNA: TGTGCCATCAGTGAGGCCATCGAGGGGGGCTACACCTTC. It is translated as CAISEAIEGGYTF.

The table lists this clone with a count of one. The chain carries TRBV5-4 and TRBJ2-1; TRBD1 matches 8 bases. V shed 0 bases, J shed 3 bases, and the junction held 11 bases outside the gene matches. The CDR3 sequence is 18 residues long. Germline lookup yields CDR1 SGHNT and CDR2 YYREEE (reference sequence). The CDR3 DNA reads TGTGCCAGCAGCTTGGACGGACAGGGTGTCCCTCTCTACAATGAGCAGTTCTTC. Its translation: CASSLDGQGVPLYNEQFF.